One and the same sample provided the 14 T cell receptor beta chains below, sequenced in a study of Graves' ophthalmopathy and Graves' hyperthyroidism. The authors amplified TCR beta CDR3 regions, and they did so from RNA transcripts for repertoire sequencing. Scientists carried out first-round RT-PCR using HTBI primers and then a second-round multiplex PCR. From the multiplex PCR reads, TCRdb called clonotypes with MiXCR, one entry per CDR3 protein. The table records hundreds of thousands of distinct CDR3 sequences, under 50% of them present only once. Sequencing used peripheral blood. These receptors originate from an adult man with Graves' ophthalmopathy.

In this sample, this clonotype turned up many times. CDR3 coding DNA: TGCGCCAGCAGCCTCTGGACAGGGTCAAGCACTGAAGCTTTCTTT. The encoded protein is CASSLWTGSSTEAFF. The J gene is TRBJ1-1, the V gene TRBV5-1; 8 positions match TRBD1. With 4 bases clipped from V and 4 bases from J, the junction kept 9 bases outside the gene matches. CDR1 SGHRS and CDR2 YFSETQ come from the germline V gene. The length of the CDR3 is 15 residues.

The sample holds many counts of this clonotype. The chain is built from TRBV7-9 and TRBJ2-5; 8 bases align to TRBD2. Trimming cost V 0 bases and J 2 bases; bases outside gene matches: 2. This CDR3 comprises 15 residues. The germline V gene has CDR1 SEHNR and CDR2 FQNEAQ (reference sequence). The CDR3 DNA sequence: TGTGCCAGCAGCTTAGCCGGGGGGGAGCAAGAGACCCAGTACTTC. Its translation: CASSLAGGEQETQYF.

This clonotype has at least ten counts. The chain employs TRBV24-1 and TRBJ2-2; 9 nucleotides line up with TRBD1. This CDR3 spans 14 amino acids. Trimming took 7 bases from V and 1 from J; bases not matched to a gene: 0. The germline gives CDR1 KGHDR, CDR2 SFDVKD. The chain's CDR3 is CATRDRGNTGELFF. CDR3 DNA sequence: TGTGCCACCAGGGACAGGGGGAACACCGGGGAGCTGTTTTTT.

This clonotype was counted many times. The chain combines TRBV9 with TRBJ1-2; tentative D call: TRBD1 (5 bases). V gave up 5 bases and J gave up 3 bases, with 14 bases separating them. Per the germline V gene, CDR1 is SGDLS and CDR2 is YYNGEE. The CDR3 totals 14 residues. The CDR3 DNA sequence: TGTGCCAGCAGGGGGGGAGTGGGCCACTATGGCTACACCTTC. This encodes CASRGGVGHYGYTF.

This chain links TRBV2 with TRBJ2-2; D is perhaps TRBD2 (6 bases). V gave up 7 bases and J gave up 7 bases, with 10 bases separating them. This CDR3 region has 12 residues. CDR1 is SNHLY, CDR2 FYNNEI, per germline. The CDR3 DNA sequence: TGTGCCAGCACCCCGACTAGCGGGGAGCTGTTTTTT. Residues: CASTPTSGELFF. Supplemented by reference TRBV2 and TRBJ2-2, the full variable domain reads EPEVTQTPSHQVTQMGQEVILRCVPISNHLYFYWYRQILGQKVEFLVSFYNNEISEKSEIFDDQFSVERPDGSNFTLKIRSTKLEDSAMYFCASTPTSGELFFGEGSRLTVL.

The chain combines TRBV25-1 with TRBJ2-5, with 10 bases matching TRBD2. CDR3 length equals 15 residues. Germline lookup yields CDR1 MGHDK and CDR2 SYGVNS. Trimming cost V 6 bases and J 2 bases; bases outside gene matches: 6. CDR3 sequence reads: CASSLLAGVQETQYF. CDR3 nucleotide sequence: TGTGCCAGCAGCCTCCTAGCGGGGGTTCAAGAGACCCAGTACTTC.

This clonotype was seen repeatedly, ten times or more. This chain joins TRBV10-3 and TRBJ2-5; TRBD1 might be the D (5 bases). V lost 11 bases and J 4 bases, leaving 14 bases between the germline ends. CDR3 length equals 12 residues. Germline V gene sequence: CDR1 ENHRY, CDR2 SYGVKD. CDR3 sequence reads: CAVAGIGETQYF. As DNA, the CDR3 is TGTGCCGTGGCAGGGATCGGAGAGACCCAGTACTTC.

CDR3 DNA sequence: TGCGCCAGCAGCTTGGCCTCAGGATATAGCAATCAGCCCCAGCATTTT. Its protein is CASSLASGYSNQPQHF. The J gene is TRBJ1-5, the V gene TRBV5-1; no reliable D call. Trimming took off 0 bases at V and 0 bases at J, with 10 bases between the two ends. CDR3 length: 16 amino acids. Germline CDR1 and CDR2: SGHRS and YFSETQ.

The rearrangement joins TRBV2 to TRBJ2-7; TRBD1 matches at 9 bases. V shed 10 bases and J 0 bases; nucleotides not matched to a gene: 4. The length of the CDR3 is 13 residues. Germline V gene lookup returns CDR1 SNHLY and CDR2 FYNNEI. In nucleotides, the CDR3 is TGTGCCATCCCGGGACAGGGCTCCTACGAGCAGTACTTC. This sequence encodes CAIPGQGSYEQYF.

This clonotype has at least ten counts. Mismatch with germline at one junction end may stem from a read error. The rearrangement links TRBV7-9 to TRBJ2-7; TRBD1 matches 9 bases. Looked up from germline, CDR1 is SEHNR and CDR2 is FQNEAQ (reference sequence). This CDR3 comprises 15 residues. The CDR3 sequence: CASSLGTGSSYEQYF. DNA for the CDR3: TGTGCTAGCAGCTTGGGGACAGGGAGCTCCTACGAGCAGTACTTC. Supplemented by reference TRBV7-9 and TRBJ2-7, the full variable domain reads DTGVSQNPRHKITKRGQNVTFRCDPISEHNRLYWYRQTLGQGPEFLTYFQNEAQLEKSRLLSDRFSAERPKGSFSTLEIQRTEQGDSAMYLCASSLGTGSSYEQYFGPGTRLTVT.

The rearrangement joins TRBV10-3 to TRBJ1-1, with D possibly TRBD1 on 5 matching bases. V lost 5 bases and J lost 2, with 18 bases in between. Germline-derived CDR1 and CDR2 are ENHRY and SYGVKD. The CDR3 is 16 amino acids. The CDR3 DNA reads as TGTGCCATCAGTTACCCGACGACAGTTACCAACACTGAAGCTTTCTTT. This codes for CAISYPTTVTNTEAFF.

The J gene is TRBJ2-2, the V gene TRBV2, with D tentatively TRBD1 (5 bases). V dropped 6 bases and J dropped 4 bases, with 9 bases sitting between them. This CDR3 has 13 amino acids. The V gene's germline CDR1 is SNHLY and CDR2 FYNNEI. CDR3 protein: CASRLRATGELFF. Written as DNA, the CDR3 is TGTGCCAGCAGACTCAGGGCCACCGGGGAGCTGTTTTTT.

Only a few counts were recorded for this clonotype. The chain joins TRBV5-1 to TRBJ2-1; weak D call: TRBD2 (7 bases). Between the trimmed V and J ends, which lost 10 bases and 1 base, there was a span of 15 bases. This CDR3 has 14 residues. From germline, CDR1 is SGHRS and CDR2 YFSETQ. The CDR3, as DNA: TGCGCCTCTGGGGGGGGGGCGTCCTACAATGAGCAGTTCTTC. Translation gives CASGGGASYNEQFF.

In its sample, this clonotype was seen a few times. V and J are TRBV20-1 and TRBJ2-5, with TRBD1 identical over 10 bases. In germline, CDR1 is DFQATT, CDR2 SNEGSKA (reference sequence). The junction had 10 bases not matched to a gene; V was cut back by 0 bases and J by 6 bases. The CDR3 is 16 residues long. Here the CDR3 reads CSARDLIGTGVKTQYF. In DNA, the CDR3 is TGCAGTGCTAGAGATCTAATTGGGACAGGGGTGAAGACCCAGTACTTC.